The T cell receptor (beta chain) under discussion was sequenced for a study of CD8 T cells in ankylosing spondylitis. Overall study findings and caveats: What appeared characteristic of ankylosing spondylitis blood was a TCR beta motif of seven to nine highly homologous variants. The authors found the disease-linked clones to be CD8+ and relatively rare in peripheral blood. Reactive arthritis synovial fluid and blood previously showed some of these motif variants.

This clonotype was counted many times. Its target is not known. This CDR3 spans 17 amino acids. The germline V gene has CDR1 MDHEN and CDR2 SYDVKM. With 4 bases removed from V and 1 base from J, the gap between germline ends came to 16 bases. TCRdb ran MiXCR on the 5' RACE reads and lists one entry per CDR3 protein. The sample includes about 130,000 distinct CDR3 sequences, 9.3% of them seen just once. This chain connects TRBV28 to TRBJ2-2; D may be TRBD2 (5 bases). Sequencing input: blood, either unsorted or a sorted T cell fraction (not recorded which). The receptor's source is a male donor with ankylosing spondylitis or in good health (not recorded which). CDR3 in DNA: TGTGCCAGCAGTTACCCCGTTTCCAGCGGGAACACCGGGGAGCTGTTTTTT. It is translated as CASSYPVSSGNTGELFF.